This TCR beta chain originates from a study of T and B cells in COVID-19 patients (dated by TCRdb to about 2020). Study-wide context: In this study, adaptive immunity was profiled in COVID-19 patients who either had active infection or had recovered, using TRB and IGH repertoire sequencing of peripheral blood. Critical illness requiring mechanical ventilation or ECMO was present in about 60% of the 20 patients in the active-infection cohort. An age-matched reference group of under 40 healthy donors negative for COVID-19 antibodies served as the comparison for repertoire analyses. A recovered cohort included more than 15 patients who provided some 20 samples, and most of these patients had mild to moderate COVID-19 treated on an outpatient basis. As many as 9 follow-up blood samples were taken per patient, and some of the samples covered different disease stages within the same individual. The TCR and BCR sequence repository comprised 30 to 40 patients and 69 time points, with over 8 million TCR sequences analysed. Of the approximately 22 patients in the active-infection cohort, 15 to 19 had comorbidities associated with unfavorable COVID-19 outcome. Two patients were in both the active and recovered cohorts because samples existed from active disease and from after recovery. Patients in the recovered cohort had a median age of around 30 years, compared with around 70 years for patients in the active-infection cohort. The full study reports these points: Prospective validation of the reported TCR clusters was stated to be required before clinical use. Strongly skewed TRBV/TRBJ gene usage was reported in patients with COVID-19. In active COVID-19, TRB repertoires were highly clonal, while at recovery, diversity and richness increased above the levels seen in healthy donors. A total of some 2,400 exclusive TCR clusters, including 31 low-pGen clusters, were found in the recovered cohort. Specific T cell subsets (CD4+/Treg/CD8+) and sorted SARS-CoV-2-responsive or tetramer+ T cells had not yet been sequenced, with those experiments still ongoing. The cohort was considered too small for HLA contributions to COVID-19 susceptibility or severity to be assessed. Few blood samples were available from mildly ill patients while symptoms were present or from severe cases at early time points.

Sequencing used an Illumina MiSeq. Multiplex PCR with BIOMED2 TRB-A/B primer pools was used to amplify the TRB rearrangements. Illumina-compatible adapters and 7-nucleotide sample barcodes were added to the amplicons in two consecutive PCRs. All library PCRs used Phusion HS II polymerase. The amplicons were purified from gel with the NucleoSpin Gel and PCR Clean-up kit, measured on Qubit, and then pooled at about 3.7 nM. The quality of the amplicon pool was checked on an Agilent 2100 Bioanalyzer prior to Illumina next-generation sequencing. In the authors' own workflow: Annotation of TRB rearrangements was done in MiXCR 3.0.8 with the default MiXCR reference library. Non-productive reads and sequences with fewer than 2 reads were removed, and every unique CDR3 nucleotide sequence was treated as one clone. Clonality, diversity, richness and V-J gene usage were computed in R 3.5.1. GLIPH2 was used to cluster TCRs based on CDR3 similarity, and OLGA was used to calculate the generation probabilities. GLIPH2 clusters were kept only if they contained at least four unique TCR clonotypes found in at least three individuals. TCRdb reanalyzed the raw reads on its own, using fastp at Q25 for trimming and MiXCR for clone calling, and kept in-frame beta chains. Identical CDR3 protein sequences are pooled into one entry, listed with their most common genes and DNA. The V and J calls and clone size are TCRdb's, not the authors'. The sample contains fewer than 15,000 distinct CDR3 sequences, around 28% of them found a single time. The top ten constitute roughly 7.3% of the sample.

For this chain, trimming is 4 bases at the V end and 5 bases at the J end, and the number of junction bases without a gene match is 3. The CDR3 runs 13 residues from the cysteine to the phenylalanine. This entry keeps only the CDR3 DNA: 39 bases, framed from base 1. CDR1 KGHSH and CDR2 LQKENI are derived from the germline V gene. TRB repertoires were amplified using about 220-500 ng of genomic DNA isolated from blood. This clonotype was observed many times. Its antigen is currently not known. Base quality data are lacking; no much larger clone is found one base away. The sample comprised blood. The clonotype comes from a human donor who had recovered from COVID-19. The receptor chain draws on TRBV18 and TRBJ2-7; 9 nucleotides in the junction match TRBD1. CDR3 region: CASSQGTGNEQYF. At the DNA level, the sequence is TGTGCCAGCTCACAGGGGACAGGGAACGAGCAGTACTTC.